This TCR beta chain comes out of a study of T-cell reconstitution after alpha-beta-depleted transplantation in children. Findings of the study overall: At day 60, the high TCRbeta diversity found in some patients originated from recipient T cells and thymic progenitors that had survived. Reportedly, roughly two months post-transplant, alpha-beta T cells arose from several hundred expanded graft clones.

During its preparation, the TCRbeta library received unique molecular identifiers. From the PCR reads, TCRdb called clonotypes with MiXCR, one entry per CDR3 protein. This table holds about 580,000 distinct CDR3 sequences, under 25% found once. The V gene's germline CDR1 is LNHNV and CDR2 YYDKDF (reference sequence). V lost 0 bases to trimming and J lost 0 bases; unmatched junction nucleotides: 11. CDR3 length: 20 amino acids. As regards this clonotype: Its target is unknown.

Sequenced here: PBMCs, mostly from graft donor cells, sampled 360 days after TCRalphabeta/CD19-depleted stem cell transplant. The chain links TRBV15 to TRBJ1-3; 10 nucleotides agree with TRBD1. The sequence was collected from a boy in the first two years of life who had a stem cell transplant for acute myeloid leukemia, so the T cells may come from the graft donor. The CDR3 protein is CATSRDKIWRTGGSGNTIYF. The CDR3 region has the DNA TGTGCCACCAGCAGAGATAAGATATGGAGGACAGGGGGCTCTGGAAACACCATATATTTT.